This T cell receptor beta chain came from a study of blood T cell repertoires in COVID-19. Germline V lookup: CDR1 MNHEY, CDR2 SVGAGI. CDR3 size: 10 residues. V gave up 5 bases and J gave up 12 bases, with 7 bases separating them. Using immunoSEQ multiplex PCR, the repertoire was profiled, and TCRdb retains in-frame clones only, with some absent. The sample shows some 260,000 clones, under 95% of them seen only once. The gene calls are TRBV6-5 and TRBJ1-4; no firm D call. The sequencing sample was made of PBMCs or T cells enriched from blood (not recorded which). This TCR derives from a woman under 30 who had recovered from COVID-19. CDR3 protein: CASSQLELFF. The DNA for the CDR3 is TGTGCCAGCAGTCAGTTGGAACTGTTTTTT.